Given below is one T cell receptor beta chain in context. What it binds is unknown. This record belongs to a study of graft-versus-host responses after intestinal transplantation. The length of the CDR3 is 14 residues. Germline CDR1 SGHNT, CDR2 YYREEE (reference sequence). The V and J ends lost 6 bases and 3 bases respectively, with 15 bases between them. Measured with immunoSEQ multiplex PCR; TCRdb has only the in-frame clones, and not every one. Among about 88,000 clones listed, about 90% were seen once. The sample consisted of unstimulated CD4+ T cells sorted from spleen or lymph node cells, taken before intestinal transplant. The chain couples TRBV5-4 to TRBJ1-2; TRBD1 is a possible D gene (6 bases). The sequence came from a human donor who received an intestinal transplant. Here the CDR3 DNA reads TGTGCCAGCAACACGCTACAGGGTGACTATGGCTACACCTTC. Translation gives CASNTLQGDYGYTF.